These 11 T cell receptor beta chains were all obtained from the same sample, sequenced in a study of blood T cell repertoires in COVID-19. Using immunoSEQ multiplex PCR, the repertoire was profiled, and TCRdb retains in-frame clones only, with some absent. The sample lists under 400,000 clones; almost 90% were seen once. The sequenced sample consisted of peripheral blood. All receptors come from a man between 18 and 29 years old with active or convalescent COVID-19.

The chain uses TRBV7-2 and TRBJ2-5, with D tentatively TRBD2 (6 bases). CDR3 length: 14 residues. CDR1 and CDR2 from the germline V gene are SGHTA and FQGNSA. V dropped 2 bases and J dropped 5 bases, with 12 bases sitting between them. DNA for the CDR3: TGTGCCAGCAGCTTACGCGGGACCCCCGAGACCCAGTACTTC. Translation: CASSLRGTPETQYF. The complete variable domain, with remaining parts taken from reference TRBV7-2 and TRBJ2-5, reads GAGVSQSPSNKVTEKGKDVELRCDPISGHTALYWYRQSLGQGLEFLIYFQGNSAPDKSGLPSDRFSAERTGGSVSTLTIQRTQQEDSAVYLCASSLRGTPETQYFGPGTRLLVL.

The chain links TRBV6-1 to TRBJ1-2, with 11 bases matching TRBD1. The CDR3 is made up of 15 amino acids. The J segment lost 8 bases and the V segment lost 0 bases, leaving 5 bases of the junction unmatched. Germline CDR1 reads MNHNS; CDR2 reads SASEGT. CDR3 sequence (DNA): TGTGCCAGCAGTGAAGCGTGGACAGGGGGCGCGGGCTACACCTTC. This gives the protein CASSEAWTGGAGYTF.

V usage is TRBV7-2 and J usage is TRBJ1-2; D is perhaps TRBD1 (6 bases). V shed 6 bases and J shed 4 bases, with 12 bases lying between them. Germline CDR1 SGHTA, CDR2 FQGNSA. CDR3 size: 13 residues. CDR3 protein: CASSLTGPYGYTF. CDR3 nucleotides: TGTGCCAGCAGTCTGACAGGACCCTATGGCTACACCTTC.

The chain combines TRBV27 with TRBJ2-1, with 12 nucleotides matching TRBD2. The J segment lost 0 bases and the V segment lost 6 bases, leaving 9 bases of the junction unmatched. The V gene's germline CDR1 is MNHEY and CDR2 SMNVEV (reference sequence). The CDR3 spans 18 residues. CDR3 residues: CASRVTSGGLRSYNEQFF. In DNA, the CDR3 is TGTGCCAGCAGGGTTACTAGCGGGGGGTTACGCTCCTACAATGAGCAGTTCTTC.

CDR3 region: CASSLKPGDSPLHF. The DNA of the CDR3 is TGTGCCAGCAGCTTAAAGCCCGGGGATTCACCCCTCCACTTT. The J gene is TRBJ1-6, the V gene TRBV7-3; D call uncertain. The germline V gene has CDR1 SGHTA and CDR2 FQGTGA. V was trimmed by 1 base and J by 8 bases, leaving 9 bases between them. This CDR3 comprises 14 residues.

The rearrangement joins TRBV6-5 to TRBJ1-1; TRBD1 matches 10 bases. The V gene end was trimmed by 5 bases and the J gene end by 2 bases; junction bases not matched to a gene: 5. CDR1 and CDR2 from the germline V gene are MNHEY and SVGAGI. The CDR3 is made up of 15 amino acids. CDR3 sequence reads: CASSQTGGSNTEAFF. CDR3 in DNA: TGTGCCAGCAGTCAGACAGGGGGCTCAAACACTGAAGCTTTCTTT.

The chain joins TRBV3-1 (or the pseudogene TRBV3-2) to TRBJ1-2, with TRBD1 as a possible D gene (6 bases). The length of the CDR3 is 16 residues. V was cut by 4 bases and J by 2 bases, with 17 bases left in between. Per germline, CDR1 LGHDT and CDR2 YNNKEL (reference sequence). CDR3 amino acids: CASSPTPGDRNYGYTF. The CDR3 DNA sequence: TGTGCCAGCAGCCCGACTCCAGGGGATCGGAACTATGGCTACACCTTC.

This chain joins TRBV9 and TRBJ1-5; D is unclear. Germline V gives CDR1 SGDLS, CDR2 YYNGEE. V lost 1 base and J 4 bases, leaving 12 bases between the germline ends. The CDR3 is 15 residues long. As DNA, the CDR3 is TGTGCCAGCAGCGTATCGTGGCAGGAAAATCAGCCCCAGCATTTT. Protein sequence: CASSVSWQENQPQHF.

The chain links TRBV6-2 or TRBV6-3 to TRBJ2-5, with TRBD2 matching over 7 bases. CDR1 is MNHEY, CDR2 SVGEGT, per germline. This CDR3 is 14 amino acids long. With 3 bases clipped from V and 7 bases from J, the junction kept 8 bases outside the gene matches. The CDR3 spells CASSYWEGSVTQYF. The CDR3 coding sequence is TGTGCCAGCAGTTATTGGGAGGGGTCAGTGACCCAGTACTTC.

The table lists this clone with a count of one. The chain joins TRBV5-1 to TRBJ1-1; D unclear. V lost 1 base to trimming and J lost 3 bases, with 7 bases between them. The CDR3 spans 13 residues. Germline V gene sequence: CDR1 SGHRS, CDR2 YFSETQ. The CDR3 region is CASSLLSDTEAFF. The CDR3, as DNA: TGCGCCAGCAGCTTGCTGTCAGACACTGAAGCTTTCTTT. Drawing the rest from reference TRBV5-1 and TRBJ1-1, the complete variable domain is KAGVTQTPRYLIKTRGQQVTLSCSPISGHRSVSWYQQTPGQGLQFLFEYFSETQRNKGNFPGRFSGRQFSNSRSEMNVSTLELGDSALYLCASSLLSDTEAFFGQGTRLTVV.

The V and J genes are TRBV7-6 and TRBJ2-5; maybe TRBD1 (5 bases). The CDR3 spans 15 residues. V lost 4 bases to trimming and J lost 2 bases, with 14 bases between them. Per germline, CDR1 SGHVS and CDR2 FNYEAQ. The CDR3 region is CASSSIDRAQETQYF. DNA for the CDR3: TGTGCCAGCAGCTCAATTGACAGAGCGCAAGAGACCCAGTACTTC.